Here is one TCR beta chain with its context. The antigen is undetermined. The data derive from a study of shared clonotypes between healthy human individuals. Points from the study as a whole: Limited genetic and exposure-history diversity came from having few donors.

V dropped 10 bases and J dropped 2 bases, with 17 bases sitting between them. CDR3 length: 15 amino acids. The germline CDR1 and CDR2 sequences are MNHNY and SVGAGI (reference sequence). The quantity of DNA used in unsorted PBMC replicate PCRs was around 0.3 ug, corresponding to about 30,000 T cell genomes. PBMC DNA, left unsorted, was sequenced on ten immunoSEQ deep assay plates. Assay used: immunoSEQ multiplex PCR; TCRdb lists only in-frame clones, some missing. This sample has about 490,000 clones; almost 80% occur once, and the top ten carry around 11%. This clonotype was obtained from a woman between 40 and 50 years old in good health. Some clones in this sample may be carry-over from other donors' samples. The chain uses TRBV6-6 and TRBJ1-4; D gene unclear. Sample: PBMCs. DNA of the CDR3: TGTGCCAACTCACAGTTATTTGTCACTAATGAAAAACTGTTTTTT. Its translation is CANSQLFVTNEKLFF.